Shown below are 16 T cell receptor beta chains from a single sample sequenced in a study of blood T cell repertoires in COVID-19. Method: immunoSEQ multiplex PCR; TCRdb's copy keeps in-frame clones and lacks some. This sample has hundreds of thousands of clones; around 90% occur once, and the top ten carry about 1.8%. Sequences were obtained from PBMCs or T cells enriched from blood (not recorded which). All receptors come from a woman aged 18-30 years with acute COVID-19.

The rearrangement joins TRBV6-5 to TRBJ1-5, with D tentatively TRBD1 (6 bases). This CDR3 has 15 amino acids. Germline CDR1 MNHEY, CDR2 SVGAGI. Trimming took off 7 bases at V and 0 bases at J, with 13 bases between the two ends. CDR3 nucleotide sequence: TGTGCCAGCAAAAGCCGGGACAATAGCAATCAGCCCCAGCATTTT. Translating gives CASKSRDNSNQPQHF.

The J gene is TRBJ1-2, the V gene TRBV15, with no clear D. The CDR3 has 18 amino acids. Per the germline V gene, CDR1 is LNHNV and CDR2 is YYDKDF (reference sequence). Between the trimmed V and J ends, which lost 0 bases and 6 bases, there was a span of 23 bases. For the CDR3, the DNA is TGTGCCACCAGCAGAGATCGGGAAGTTTTGCATGAACTGCATGGCTACACCTTC. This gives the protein CATSRDREVLHELHGYTF.

The CDR3 DNA reads TGTGCCAGCAGCCCGGAAGAGGACAGGGGTGCTGGCTACACCTTC. Translating gives CASSPEEDRGAGYTF. The V call is TRBV5-6, the J call TRBJ1-2; 9 bases line up with TRBD1. The junction had 11 bases not matched to a gene; V was cut back by 4 bases and J by 7 bases. The CDR3 length is 15 residues. CDR1 and CDR2 (germline): SGHDT, YYEEEE. The entire variable domain, with the rest obtained from reference TRBV5-6 and TRBJ1-2, is as follows: DAGVTQSPTHLIKTRGQQVTLRCSPKSGHDTVSWYQQALGQGPQFIFQYYEEEERQRGNFPDRFSGHQFPNYSSELNVNALLLGDSALYLCASSPEEDRGAGYTFGSGTRLTVV.

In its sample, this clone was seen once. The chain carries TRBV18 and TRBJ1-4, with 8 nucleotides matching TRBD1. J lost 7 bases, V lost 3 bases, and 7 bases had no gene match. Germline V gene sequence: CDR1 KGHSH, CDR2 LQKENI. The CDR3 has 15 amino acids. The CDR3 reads CASSPGQGGLEKLFF. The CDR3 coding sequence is TGTGCCAGCTCACCCGGACAGGGTGGGCTTGAAAAACTGTTTTTT.

The CDR3 coding sequence is TGTGCCAGCTCACCATCGGACAGGGGATATAGCAATCAGCCCCAGCATTTT. Its protein is CASSPSDRGYSNQPQHF. V gene TRBV18 combines with J gene TRBJ1-5, with 9 positions matching TRBD1. CDR3 length: 17 amino acids. With 2 bases clipped from V and 0 bases from J, the junction kept 5 bases outside the gene matches. From germline, CDR1 is KGHSH and CDR2 LQKENI.

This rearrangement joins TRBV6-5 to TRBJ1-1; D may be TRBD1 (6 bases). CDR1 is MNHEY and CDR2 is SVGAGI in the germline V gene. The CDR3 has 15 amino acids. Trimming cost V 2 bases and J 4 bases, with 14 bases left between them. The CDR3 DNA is TGTGCCAGCAGTTACAAGGGGACCAGGGGCACTGAAGCTTTCTTT. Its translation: CASSYKGTRGTEAFF.

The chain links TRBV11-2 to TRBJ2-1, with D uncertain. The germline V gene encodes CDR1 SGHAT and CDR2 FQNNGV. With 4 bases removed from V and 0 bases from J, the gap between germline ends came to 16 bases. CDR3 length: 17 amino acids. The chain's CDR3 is CASSSPPLRVSYNEQFF. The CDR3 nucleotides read TGTGCCAGCAGCTCCCCCCCCCTCCGGGTCTCCTACAATGAGCAGTTCTTC. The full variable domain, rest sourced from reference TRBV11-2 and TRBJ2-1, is EAGVAQSPRYKIIEKRQSVAFWCNPISGHATLYWYQQILGQGPKLLIQFQNNGVVDDSQLPKDRFSAERLKGVDSTLKIQPAKLEDSAVYLCASSSPPLRVSYNEQFFGPGTRLTVL.

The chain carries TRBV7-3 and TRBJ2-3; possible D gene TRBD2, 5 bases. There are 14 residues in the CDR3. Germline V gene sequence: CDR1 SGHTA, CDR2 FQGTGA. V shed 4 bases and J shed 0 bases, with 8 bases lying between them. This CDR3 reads CASSSGLSTDTQYF. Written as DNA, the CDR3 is TGTGCCAGCAGCTCAGGACTGAGCACAGATACGCAGTATTTT.

The CDR3 loop is CASSPRTGGGQPQHF. In DNA form, the CDR3 reads TGTGCCAGTAGTCCTCGGACAGGGGGCGGTCAGCCCCAGCATTTT. The chain recombines TRBV19 with TRBJ1-5; 11 bases map to TRBD1. CDR3 length equals 15 residues. The germline gives CDR1 LNHDA, CDR2 SQIVND (reference sequence). J gave up 6 bases and V 5 bases, and 6 bases lay outside the gene matches.

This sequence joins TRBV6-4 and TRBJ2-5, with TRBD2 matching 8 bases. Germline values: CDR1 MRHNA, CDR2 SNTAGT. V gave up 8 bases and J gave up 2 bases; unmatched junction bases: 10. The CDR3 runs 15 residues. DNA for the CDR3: TGTGCCAGCCAAAAGACTAGCGACCCGCAAGAGACCCAGTACTTC. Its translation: CASQKTSDPQETQYF.

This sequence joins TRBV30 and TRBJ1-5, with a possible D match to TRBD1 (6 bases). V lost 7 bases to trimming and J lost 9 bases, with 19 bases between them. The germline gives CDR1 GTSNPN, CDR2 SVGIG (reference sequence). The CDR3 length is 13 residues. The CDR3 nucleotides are TGTGCCTCTTCTGAAACAGGGTCCTGGCCCCAGCATTTT. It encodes CASSETGSWPQHF.

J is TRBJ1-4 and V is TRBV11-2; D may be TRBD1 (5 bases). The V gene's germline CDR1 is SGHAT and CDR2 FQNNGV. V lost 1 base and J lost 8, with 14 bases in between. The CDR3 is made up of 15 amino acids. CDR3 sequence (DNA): TGTGCCAGCAGCTTAGTTGGGGGAGGTCCCGAAAAACTGTTTTTT. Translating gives CASSLVGGGPEKLFF.

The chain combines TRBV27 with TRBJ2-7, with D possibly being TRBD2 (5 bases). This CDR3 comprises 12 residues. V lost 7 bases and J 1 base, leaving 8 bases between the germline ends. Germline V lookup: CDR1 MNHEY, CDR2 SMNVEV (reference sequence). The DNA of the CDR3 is TGTGCCAGCACCCGGAGGTCCTACGAGCAGTACTTC. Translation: CASTRRSYEQYF.

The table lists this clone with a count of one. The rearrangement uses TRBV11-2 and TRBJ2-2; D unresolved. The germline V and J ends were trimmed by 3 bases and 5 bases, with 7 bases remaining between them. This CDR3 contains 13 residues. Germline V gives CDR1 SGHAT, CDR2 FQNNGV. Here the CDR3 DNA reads TGTGCCAGCAGCTTCCCAGCGACCGGGGAGCTGTTTTTT. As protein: CASSFPATGELFF.

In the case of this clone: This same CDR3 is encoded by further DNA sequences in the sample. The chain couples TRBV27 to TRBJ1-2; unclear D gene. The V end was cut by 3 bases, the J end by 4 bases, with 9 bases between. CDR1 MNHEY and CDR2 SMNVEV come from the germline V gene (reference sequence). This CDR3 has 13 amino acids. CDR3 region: CASSFLGTYGYTF. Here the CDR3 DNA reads TGTGCCAGCAGTTTTTTGGGCACCTATGGCTACACCTTC.

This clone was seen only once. In nucleotides, the CDR3 is TGTGCCACCAGACACGGGACAGGCAGCTCCTACGAGCAGTACTTC. The encoded protein is CATRHGTGSSYEQYF. The genes are TRBV27 and TRBJ2-7; 8 bases map to TRBD1. Germline values: CDR1 MNHEY, CDR2 SMNVEV (reference sequence). The trim removed 10 bases at V and 0 bases at J, leaving 11 bases unmatched. This CDR3 is 15 amino acids long.